The rows below give T cell receptor beta chains drawn from one sample of a study of blood T cell repertoires in COVID-19. Clones were sequenced by immunoSEQ multiplex PCR, and TCRdb holds only the in-frame ones, with some missing. The sample includes fewer than 70,000 clones, around nine tenths seen only once; the top ten take roughly 8%. The specimen was peripheral blood. All receptors come from a man over 45 with active COVID-19. CDR3s include the opening cysteine and the closing phenylalanine or tryptophan. D genes are given only for firm matches. Only some rows state a clone size, as once, few, many or a class for expanded clones.

few,12,.,TRBV30,TRBJ1-3,CAWSYSGNTIYF,TGTGCCTGGAGTTACTCTGGAAACACCATATATTTT
.,15,.,TRBV5-1,TRBJ2-1,CASSFLQATYNEQFF,TGCGCCAGCAGCTTTCTTCAAGCTACCTACAATGAGCAGTTCTTC
.,14,.,TRBV28,TRBJ2-7,CASSRPGISYEQYF,TGTGCCAGCAGCCGGCCCGGGATTTCCTACGAGCAGTACTTC
.,13,.,TRBV30,TRBJ2-1,CAWGAGRTNEQFF,TGTGCCTGGGGGGCAGGGAGGACGAATGAGCAGTTCTTC
.,15,TRBD2,TRBV7-2,TRBJ2-3,CASSLVGTSVDTQYF,TGTGCCAGCAGCTTAGTGGGGACTAGCGTAGATACGCAGTATTTT
.,16,TRBD1,TRBV6-5,TRBJ1-1,CASSYNPTTGFTEAFF,TGTGCCAGCAGTTACAATCCCACGACAGGGTTCACTGAAGCTTTCTTT
.,16,TRBD2,TRBV5-1,TRBJ2-3,CASSVGLAGGTDTQYF,TGCGCCAGCAGCGTCGGACTAGCGGGGGGCACAGATACGCAGTATTTT
.,14,TRBD1,TRBV4-3,TRBJ1-2,CASSSLTGNYGYTF,TGCGCCAGCAGCTCTCTGACAGGGAACTATGGCTACACCTTC
.,13,.,TRBV9,TRBJ2-1,CASSVVPVHEQFF,TGTGCCAGCAGCGTTGTCCCGGTCCATGAGCAGTTCTTC
.,13,TRBD1,TRBV30,TRBJ2-7,CAFHRDRAYEQYF,TGTGCCTTCCACCGGGACAGAGCCTACGAGCAGTACTTC
.,11,.,TRBV7-2,TRBJ2-5,CASSLSETQYF,TGTGCCAGCAGCTTATCTGAGACCCAGTACTTC
few,15,TRBD1,TRBV7-2,TRBJ2-1,CASSLEGQGYNEQFF,TGTGCCAGCAGCTTAGAGGGACAGGGGTACAATGAGCAGTTCTTC
.,15,.,TRBV7-2,TRBJ1-1,CASSLTNGVNTEAFF,TGTGCCAGCAGCTTAACAAACGGGGTTAACACTGAAGCTTTCTTT
.,14,.,TRBV18,TRBJ2-5,CASSPSRQEGTQYF,TGTGCCAGCTCACCAAGTCGGCAGGAAGGGACCCAGTACTTC
.,13,.,TRBV19,TRBJ2-5,CASNGRNGETQYF,TGTGCCAGTAATGGAAGGAACGGGGAGACCCAGTACTTC
.,15,TRBD2,TRBV5-4,TRBJ2-5,CASSRLTSGKETQYF,TGTGCCAGCAGCCGACTGACTAGCGGCAAAGAGACCCAGTACTTC
few,15,TRBD2,TRBV11-3,TRBJ2-1,CASSQSGTSWTEQFF,TGTGCCAGCAGCCAATCCGGGACTAGCTGGACGGAGCAGTTCTTC
.,13,.,TRBV4-2,TRBJ1-6,CASSQDERSPLHF,TGTGCCAGCAGCCAAGATGAGCGTTCACCCCTCCACTTT
once,16,.,TRBV24-1,TRBJ2-2,CATSDLGAGNTGELFF,TGTGCCACCAGTGATTTAGGTGCAGGGAACACCGGGGAGCTGTTTTTT
.,17,TRBD1,TRBV11-2,TRBJ1-3,CASSKDRVESSGNTIYF,TGTGCCAGCAGCAAGGACAGGGTGGAATCCTCTGGAAACACCATATATTTT
.,16,TRBD2,TRBV5-8,TRBJ2-1,CASSLLTSGIQGGQFF,TGTGCCAGCAGCTTATTGACTAGCGGGATCCAAGGGGGGCAGTTCTTC
.,15,TRBD2,TRBV7-9,TRBJ2-1,CASSSTSDGWNEQFF,TGTGCCAGCAGCTCAACTAGCGACGGCTGGAATGAGCAGTTCTTC
.,16,TRBD1,TRBV25-1,TRBJ2-3,CASSEYQGAGTDTQYF,TGTGCCAGCAGTGAATATCAGGGGGCGGGCACAGATACGCAGTATTTT
few,17,TRBD2,TRBV3-1/TRBV3-2,TRBJ2-3,CASSHLHGGGRTDTQYF,TGTGCCAGCAGCCACCTCCATGGCGGGGGGAGGACAGATACGCAGTATTTT
.,14,.,TRBV14,TRBJ2-2,CASRRDIRTGELFF,TGTGCCAGCAGAAGAGACATTCGCACCGGGGAGCTGTTTTTT
.,14,TRBD1,TRBV7-9,TRBJ1-1,CASSLGGTETKAFF,TGTGCCAGCAGCTTAGGCGGGACAGAAACAAAAGCTTTCTTT
.,16,TRBD1,TRBV4-1,TRBJ1-3,CASSPVGQPSGNTIYF,TGCGCCAGCAGCCCAGTGGGACAGCCCTCTGGAAACACCATATATTTT
.,15,TRBD2,TRBV7-2,TRBJ2-5,CASSSSGGAFQTQYF,TGTGCCAGCAGCTCTAGCGGGGGGGCCTTCCAGACCCAGTACTTC
.,13,.,TRBV20-1,TRBJ1-6,CSASRARNSPLHF,TGCAGTGCTAGTCGCGCTAGAAATTCACCCCTCCACTTT
.,13,.,TRBV6-5,TRBJ1-5,CASSYGGNQPQHF,TGTGCCAGCAGTTATGGGGGGAATCAGCCCCAGCATTTT
.,15,TRBD1,TRBV5-1,TRBJ2-3,CASSSGTGGSDTQYF,TGCGCCAGCAGCTCCGGGACAGGGGGTTCAGATACGCAGTATTTT
.,15,.,TRBV11-2,TRBJ2-4,CASSPDQGIKNIQYF,TGTGCCAGCAGCCCAGACCAGGGGATCAAAAACATTCAGTACTTC
.,14,TRBD1,TRBV7-2,TRBJ2-1,CASSLGTAYNEQFF,TGTGCCAGCAGCCTGGGGACAGCCTACAATGAGCAGTTCTTC
.,14,.,TRBV5-1,TRBJ1-2,CASSLGTVNYGYTF,TGCGCCAGCAGCTTGGGGACAGTGAACTATGGCTACACCTTC
.,15,TRBD1,TRBV7-2,TRBJ2-2,CASSFLDRGTGELFF,TGTGCCAGCAGCTTTTTGGACAGGGGGACCGGGGAGCTGTTTTTT
.,16,TRBD1,TRBV7-6,TRBJ1-2,CASSLGIRGSNYGYTF,TGTGCCAGCAGCTTAGGTATCAGGGGGTCCAACTATGGCTACACCTTC
.,16,TRBD1,TRBV6-2/TRBV6-3,TRBJ2-2,CASSYSGTDSTGELFF,TGTGCCAGCAGTTACTCAGGGACAGATTCCACCGGGGAGCTGTTTTTT
.,14,TRBD1,TRBV11-2,TRBJ2-1,CASSLDRGSNEQFF,TGTGCCAGCAGCCTTGACAGGGGGTCCAATGAGCAGTTCTTC
.,14,.,TRBV6-4,TRBJ2-2,CASSDSTSTGELFF,TGTGCCAGCAGTGACTCGACTAGCACCGGGGAGCTGTTTTTT
.,12,.,TRBV5-1,TRBJ1-1,CASSLVSTEAFF,TGCGCCAGCAGCTTGGTCAGTACTGAAGCTTTCTTT
.,14,.,TRBV15,TRBJ2-7,CATSLGGGGYEQYF,TGTGCCACCAGCTTGGGGGGAGGGGGTTACGAGCAGTACTTC
.,15,TRBD1,TRBV28,TRBJ2-5,CASSFAGQGKETQYF,TGTGCCAGCAGTTTCGCTGGACAGGGAAAAGAGACCCAGTACTTC
.,15,.,TRBV6-4,TRBJ2-1,CASSDSINIGNEQFF,TGTGCCAGCAGTGACTCGATAAATATCGGCAATGAGCAGTTCTTC
.,13,.,TRBV11-2,TRBJ2-1,CASSLVEHNEQFF,TGTGCCAGCAGCTTAGTCGAGCACAATGAGCAGTTCTTC
.,12,TRBD1,TRBV28,TRBJ1-2,CASSTGADGYTF,TGTGCCAGCAGCACAGGGGCGGATGGCTACACCTTC
.,13,.,TRBV19,TRBJ2-2,CASSIRGTGELFF,TGTGCCAGTAGTATAAGGGGTACCGGGGAGCTGTTTTTT
.,14,.,TRBV2,TRBJ2-3,CASNRDLSTDTQYF,TGTGCCAGCAACAGGGACCTTAGCACAGATACGCAGTATTTT
.,16,.,TRBV3-1/TRBV3-2,TRBJ1-6,CASSQRGSSYNSPLHF,TGTGCCAGCAGCCAACGGGGAAGCTCCTATAATTCACCCCTCCACTTT
.,15,.,TRBV7-9,TRBJ1-1,CASSLSRGGNTEAFF,TGTGCCAGCAGCTTATCGCGGGGCGGAAACACTGAAGCTTTCTTT
.,18,TRBD2,TRBV27,TRBJ2-3,CASSPHPYGLAGTDTQYF,TGTGCCAGCAGTCCACACCCTTACGGACTAGCGGGAACAGATACGCAGTATTTT
few,14,TRBD1,TRBV30,TRBJ2-7,CAWRGQGAAYEQYF,TGTGCCTGGAGAGGACAGGGGGCCGCCTACGAGCAGTACTTC
few,18,TRBD2,TRBV3-1/TRBV3-2,TRBJ2-1,CASSQDRTSGSSYNEQFF,TGTGCCAGCAGCCAAGACCGGACTAGCGGGAGCTCCTACAATGAGCAGTTCTTC
.,14,.,TRBV5-8,TRBJ1-5,CASSLEAGTRPQHF,TGTGCCAGCAGCTTGGAGGCAGGGACTAGGCCCCAGCATTTT
.,11,.,TRBV10-3,TRBJ2-7,CAISDPNEQYF,TGTGCCATCAGTGACCCCAACGAGCAGTACTTC
once,14,.,TRBV28,TRBJ1-4,CASALGIRGEELFF,TGTGCCAGCGCCTTGGGCATCCGGGGGGAAGAACTGTTTTTT